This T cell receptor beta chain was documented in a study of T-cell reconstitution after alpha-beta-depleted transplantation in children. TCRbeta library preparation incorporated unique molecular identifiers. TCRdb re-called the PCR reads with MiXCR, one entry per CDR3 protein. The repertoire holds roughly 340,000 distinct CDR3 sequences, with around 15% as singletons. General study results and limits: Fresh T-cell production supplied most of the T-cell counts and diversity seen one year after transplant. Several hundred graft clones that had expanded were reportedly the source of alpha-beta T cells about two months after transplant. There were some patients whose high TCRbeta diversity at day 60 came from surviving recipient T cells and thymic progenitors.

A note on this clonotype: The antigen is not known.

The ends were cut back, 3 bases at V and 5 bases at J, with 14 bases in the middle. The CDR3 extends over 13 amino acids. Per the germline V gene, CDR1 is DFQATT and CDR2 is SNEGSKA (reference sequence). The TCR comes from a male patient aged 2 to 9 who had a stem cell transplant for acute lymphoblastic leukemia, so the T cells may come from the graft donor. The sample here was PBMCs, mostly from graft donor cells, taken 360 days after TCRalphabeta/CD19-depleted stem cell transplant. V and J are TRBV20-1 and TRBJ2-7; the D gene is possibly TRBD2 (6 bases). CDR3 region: CSASLPGVNEQYF. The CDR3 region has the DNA TGCAGTGCTAGCCTACCGGGAGTCAACGAGCAGTACTTC.